Below, 26 T cell receptor beta chains from the same sample are listed, as sequenced in a study of T cell responses to AZD1222 COVID-19 vaccine. Sequencing was performed with immunoSEQ multiplex PCR; in TCRdb, only in-frame clones are kept and a portion is missing. The sample consists of about 150,000 clones, about nine tenths of them appearing once. Sequenced material: peripheral blood, taken 28 days after the second AZD1222 dose. The receptors were sampled from an adult who received the AZD1222 COVID-19 vaccine.

V usage is TRBV9 and J usage is TRBJ2-7, with 7 positions matching TRBD1. This CDR3 is 13 amino acids long. Germline V CDR1 and CDR2: SGDLS, YYNGEE. V shed 4 bases, J shed 4 bases, and the junction held 5 bases outside the gene matches. The CDR3 bases are TGTGCCAGCAGCCGGGACAGTAATTACGAGCAGTACTTC. Its protein is CASSRDSNYEQYF.

V usage is TRBV6-6 and J usage is TRBJ2-7; 10 bases align to TRBD2. The CDR3 length is 14 residues. Trimming cost V 2 bases and J 4 bases; bases outside gene matches: 2. Germline loops: CDR1 MNHNY, CDR2 SVGAGI (reference sequence). The CDR3 bases are TGTGCCAGCAGTTACGGGACTAGCGCTTACGAGCAGTACTTC. Its translation: CASSYGTSAYEQYF.

The V call is TRBV5-5, the J call TRBJ1-5, with 11 bases identical to TRBD1. This CDR3 spans 18 amino acids. Germline-derived CDR1 and CDR2 are SGHKS and YYEKEE (reference sequence). V lost 1 base and J lost 0; bases outside the gene matches: 6. CDR3 region: CASSLYGTGGYSNQPQHF. The CDR3 DNA reads as TGTGCCAGCAGCTTGTATGGGACAGGGGGATATAGCAATCAGCCCCAGCATTTT.

The chain is built from TRBV6-1 and TRBJ1-2; D is possibly TRBD1 (6 bases). From germline, CDR1 is MNHNS and CDR2 SASEGT. V was cut by 2 bases and J by 6 bases, with 10 bases left in between. This CDR3 comprises 13 residues. Written as DNA, the CDR3 is TGTGCCAGCAGTGAAATACAGGGAAATGGCTACACCTTC. It is translated as CASSEIQGNGYTF.

The J gene is TRBJ1-1, the V gene TRBV2; D gene ambiguous. The CDR3 covers 14 residues. With 1 base removed from V and 4 bases from J, the gap between germline ends came to 10 bases. Germline-derived CDR1 and CDR2 are SNHLY and FYNNEI. The CDR3 nucleotides read TGTGCCAGCAGTGAAGGGCAGCTCGGCACTGAAGCTTTCTTT. This gives the protein CASSEGQLGTEAFF.

This clone has a handful of counts. CDR3 loop: CASSLVADPYGYTF. The CDR3 DNA reads TGTGCCAGCAGCTTAGTGGCAGACCCATATGGCTACACCTTC. V is TRBV7-2 and J is TRBJ1-2; no firm D call. Trimming took 1 base from V and 5 from J, leaving 11 bases between them. The CDR3 is 14 residues long. Germline V gene sequence: CDR1 SGHTA, CDR2 FQGNSA.

V usage is TRBV5-4 and J usage is TRBJ2-5, with D unclear. This CDR3 has 13 amino acids. The germline V gene encodes CDR1 SGHNT and CDR2 YYREEE (reference sequence). V was cut by 4 bases and J by 1 base, with 8 bases left in between. CDR3 in DNA: TGTGCCAGCAGCCCCCGGGTCCAAGAGACCCAGTACTTC. Translated: CASSPRVQETQYF.

V is TRBV19 and J is TRBJ1-1; 8 bases match TRBD1. The CDR3 is made up of 16 amino acids. The V segment lost 7 bases and the J segment 1 base; nucleotides outside the gene matches: 11. In germline, CDR1 is LNHDA, CDR2 SQIVND (reference sequence). CDR3 loop: CASKKIAGGGNTEAFF. CDR3 DNA sequence: TGTGCCAGTAAGAAAATCGCAGGGGGCGGGAACACTGAAGCTTTCTTT.

This clone was seen a handful of times. The chain is built from TRBV9 and TRBJ1-2; D gene uncertain. The CDR3 has 16 amino acids. CDR1 and CDR2 (germline): SGDLS, YYNGEE. Trimming left V 4 bases short and J 6 bases short, with 22 bases between. The CDR3 sequence is CASSFRRQAKGDGYTF. The CDR3, as DNA: TGTGCCAGCAGCTTTAGACGTCAGGCAAAAGGAGATGGCTACACCTTC.

V is TRBV11-3 and J is TRBJ2-7; TRBD1 agrees at 7 bases. CDR1 and CDR2 from the germline V gene are SGHNT and YENEEA. J lost 5 bases, V lost 2 bases, and 6 bases had no gene match. This CDR3 spans 14 amino acids. The CDR3 DNA reads TGTGCCAGCAGCTTAATGACAGGGCAGCACGAGCAGTACTTC. Protein product: CASSLMTGQHEQYF.

This clone was counted a single time. The genes are TRBV21-1 and TRBJ2-7; the listed D gene, TRBD2, was not tested against the DNA. TRBV21-1 represents a pseudogene. CDR3 length: 18 amino acids. DNA for the CDR3: TGTGCCAGCAGCAAAGGATCCCCGACTAGCGGGACCACCTACGAGCAGTACTTC. This sequence encodes CASSKGSPTSGTTYEQYF.

This chain connects TRBV15 to TRBJ2-3; 11 nucleotides match TRBD1. Germline CDR1 is LNHNV and CDR2 is YYDKDF (reference sequence). This CDR3 contains 16 residues. J was trimmed by 3 bases and V by 5 bases; bases with no gene match: 7. The CDR3 spells CATSSGTGGLTDTQYF. CDR3 nucleotides: TGTGCCACCAGCTCAGGGACAGGGGGTTTAACAGATACGCAGTATTTT.

The chain uses TRBV7-3 and TRBJ2-1; D remains unclear. V gave up 2 bases and J gave up 10 bases, with 12 bases separating them. This CDR3 region has 13 residues. Germline V gene data show CDR1 as SGHTA and CDR2 as FQGTGA. This CDR3 reads CASSLYPVGEQFF. CDR3 DNA: TGTGCCAGCAGCTTATACCCCGTTGGGGAGCAGTTCTTC.

The rearrangement links TRBV10-2 to TRBJ2-1; 9 bases align to TRBD2. Germline V gene lookup returns CDR1 WSHSY and CDR2 SAAADI. The CDR3 has 19 residues. Unmatched junction bases numbered 14, after V lost 5 bases and J lost 0 bases. CDR3 amino acids: CASSLQERLADYSYNEQFF. For the CDR3, the DNA is TGCGCCAGCAGTCTTCAGGAGCGACTAGCGGATTACTCCTACAATGAGCAGTTCTTC.

The chain couples TRBV7-2 to TRBJ2-3; 9 bases align to TRBD2. The CDR3 spans 15 residues. The germline V gene has CDR1 SGHTA and CDR2 FQGNSA. Germline trimming cut 5 bases from V and 2 bases from J; bases unmatched to any gene: 5. CDR3 in DNA: TGTGCCAGCAGCCTCAGGACTAGCGCCACAGATACGCAGTATTTT. Translating gives CASSLRTSATDTQYF.

The genes are TRBV2 and TRBJ1-5, with 7 bases that match TRBD1. Germline V lookup: CDR1 SNHLY, CDR2 FYNNEI. Trimming cost V 8 bases and J 4 bases; bases outside gene matches: 8. The CDR3 sequence is 14 residues long. CDR3 nucleotides: TGTGCCAGCGTTATGGACAGGAGTAATCAGCCCCAGCATTTT. Its translation is CASVMDRSNQPQHF.

V is TRBV27 and J is TRBJ1-5; TRBD1 is a possible D gene (5 bases). Germline loops: CDR1 MNHEY, CDR2 SMNVEV (reference sequence). Trimming took off 5 bases at V and 8 bases at J, with 13 bases between the two ends. CDR3 size: 13 residues. The CDR3, as DNA: TGTGCCAGCAGTCCTAGAGAAGGGGAGCCCCAGCATTTT. This translates into CASSPREGEPQHF.

The rearrangement uses TRBV4-1 and TRBJ2-2; D call uncertain. The CDR3 covers 13 residues. CDR1 is MGHRA and CDR2 is YSYEKL in the germline V gene. V lost 5 bases and J 10 bases, leaving 14 bases between the germline ends. CDR3: CASSETIVEELFF. The CDR3 region has the DNA TGCGCCAGCAGCGAGACCATTGTTGAGGAGCTGTTTTTT.

This clone was recorded only once. The chain is built from TRBV7-2 and TRBJ2-1; D perhaps matches TRBD2 (5 bases). The CDR3 is 16 amino acids. With 5 bases removed from V and 9 bases from J, the gap between germline ends came to 23 bases. Germline CDR1 SGHTA, CDR2 FQGNSA. CDR3 protein: CASSLSGIGNSGEQFF. The CDR3, as DNA: TGTGCCAGCAGCCTCAGTGGTATCGGGAACTCGGGTGAGCAGTTCTTC.

The chain recombines TRBV14 with TRBJ1-2; no clear D gene. Trimming took 3 bases from V and 4 from J, leaving 9 bases between them. This CDR3 region has 13 residues. Germline loops: CDR1 SGHDN, CDR2 FVKESK. This CDR3 reads CASSHDRPYGYTF. CDR3 DNA sequence: TGTGCCAGCAGCCACGACCGGCCCTATGGCTACACCTTC.

This rearrangement joins TRBV7-9 to TRBJ2-4; 7 nucleotides match TRBD2. The junction had 3 bases not matched to a gene; V was cut back by 1 base and J by 3 bases. Germline V lookup: CDR1 SEHNR, CDR2 FQNEAQ (reference sequence). The CDR3 contains 15 residues. CDR3 residues: CASSLDGGGKNIQYF. CDR3 nucleotides: TGTGCCAGCAGCTTAGATGGCGGGGGCAAAAACATTCAGTACTTC.

Of note for this clone: Other DNA variants within this sample encode the same CDR3. The chain joins TRBV6-5 to TRBJ1-1, with unresolved D. CDR3 length: 14 amino acids. V lost 5 bases and J 1 base, leaving 11 bases between the germline ends. Germline lookup yields CDR1 MNHEY and CDR2 SVGAGI. CDR3 DNA sequence: TGTGCCAGCAGTCCTCCATGGGGGAACACTGAAGCTTTCTTT. Its protein product is CASSPPWGNTEAFF.

V gene TRBV15 combines with J gene TRBJ1-5; possibly TRBD1 for D (5 bases). CDR1 is LNHNV and CDR2 is YYDKDF in the germline V gene (reference sequence). This CDR3 contains 15 residues. V was clipped by 5 bases and J by 11 bases, with 22 bases between them. The CDR3 region is CATSYAGTGDRTQHF. The CDR3, as DNA: TGTGCCACCAGCTACGCCGGGACGGGGGATCGGACCCAGCATTTT.

The CDR3 nucleotides are TGTGCCACCAGCTCCCCCCAGACCTACGAGCAGTACTTC. Its protein product is CATSSPQTYEQYF. The chain uses TRBV24-1 and TRBJ2-7; D gene uncertain. V lost 7 bases and J 2 bases, leaving 11 bases between the germline ends. CDR3 length: 13 amino acids. Germline CDR1 reads KGHDR; CDR2 reads SFDVKD.

This sequence joins TRBV10-2 and TRBJ1-2, with 8 bases identical to TRBD1. The CDR3 consists of 15 residues. Trimming took 4 bases from V and 5 from J; bases not matched to a gene: 9. The V gene's germline CDR1 is WSHSY and CDR2 SAAADI. The CDR3 spells CASSGGTGDLYGYTF. The CDR3 DNA follows: TGCGCCAGCAGTGGGGGGACAGGAGACTTATATGGCTACACCTTC.

The chain carries TRBV7-6 and TRBJ2-1; TRBD2 matches 9 bases. The CDR3 loop spans 16 amino acids. Germline CDR1 and CDR2: SGHVS and FNYEAQ. The trim removed 3 bases at V and 8 bases at J, leaving 11 bases unmatched. CDR3 residues: CASSLQVLAGRDEQFF. The CDR3 DNA reads as TGTGCCAGCAGCTTGCAGGTCCTAGCGGGAAGGGATGAGCAGTTCTTC.